This T cell receptor beta chain was sequenced for a study of blood T cell repertoires in COVID-19 (dated by TCRdb to 2018 to 2020). Context from the whole study: Samples from collaborators originated in the United States, Italy and Spain and spanned both the acute and convalescent phases of COVID-19. Where available, HLA class I and class II types were taken from metadata supplied by the sample provider and were not determined by assay-based typing. Samples were obtained from the ongoing ImmuneRACE study (first 160 participants) and from about 1,300 subjects provided by 6 global collaborators. The material from the prospective study consisted of cDNA or gDNA derived from T cells, B-cell-depleted T cells, or PBMCs. Deeply sampled blood TCRbeta repertoires from subjects exposed to, actively infected with, or recovered from COVID-19 were included in the dataset. A freely available public database, intended as a resource for researchers studying the immune response to SARS-CoV-2, is where the repertoires were released. The sample metadata nearly always contained a de-identified subject ID, COVID-19 status, age in years and sex.

The immunoSEQ Assay, a bias-controlled multiplex PCR, was used to amplify TCRbeta CDR3 regions from genomic DNA. In the paper's pipeline: The number of nucleated cells in each sample was estimated from the amplification of reference gene primers within the assay. To quantify the absolute abundance of each unique TCRbeta CDR3 rearrangement, sequence reads were collapsed and filtered. For each sample, productive Simpson clonality was calculated as the square root of Simpson's diversity index over productive rearrangements. In TCRdb, the immuneACCESS table is reduced to in-frame sequences with V and J assigned. These tables do not hold every clone; where another copy was compared, an unresolved V gene accounts for under half, and the others remain unexplained. V, J and clone size are those of that table, while D and trimming were read from the DNA. The sample contains 350,000 to 550,000 clones, roughly 87% of them found a single time. The ten largest clones capture over 1.5% of the sample.

Overall study results and their limits: The amount of clinical and demographic metadata varied by source and participant and was provided uncurated.

Participants in the prospective study were enrolled through a virtual design, were aged roughly 18 to 90 years, and lived in some 24 United States geographic areas. To assign participants to cohorts, the prospective study relied on clinical history that participants themselves reported in a screening survey and a study questionnaire. In the prospective study, mobile phlebotomists collected whole blood, serum and a nasopharyngeal or oropharyngeal swab from each participant. Over an approximately 2-month period, participants in the prospective study had the option of providing additional blood draws and questionnaires. Before DNA extraction, prospective study blood samples were shipped either frozen or at room temperature. As encoded in the germline V gene, CDR1 is SQVTM while CDR2 is ANQGSEA. The CDR3 holds 15 amino acids from the cysteine to the phenylalanine. Only the CDR3 DNA is retained, 45 bases long and in frame from the first base.

A note on this clone: No cognate antigen has been identified for it. A junction end diverges from the germline sequence, so it may reflect a read error.

Material for sequencing was PBMCs or T cells enriched from blood (not recorded which). This TCR was sampled from a young woman with acute COVID-19. The chain couples TRBV29-1 to TRBJ2-5; 7 bases in the junction line up with TRBD1. The CDR3 protein sequence reads: CSAERQGRGQETQYF. The bases read TGCAGCGCTGAAAGACAGGGAAGGGGCCAAGAGACCCAGTACTTC.